Following are 9 T cell receptor beta chains from one sample sequenced in a study of post-analysis software for immune sequencing data. Study-wide findings and caveats: TRBV segments more frequent in patients than in controls numbered several and included TRBV5-6, TRBV5-1 and TRBV20-1.

Unique molecular identifiers were present in the TCR beta cDNA libraries. TCRdb re-derived calls from the PCR reads in MiXCR, one entry per CDR3 protein. The sample lists approximately 730,000 distinct CDR3 sequences; 25% to 30% were seen once. What these receptors recognize is not known. Sample: blood. Receptor source: a girl under 18 with multiple sclerosis.

This clonotype was counted only a few times. The chain recombines TRBV6-5 with TRBJ1-2, with D maybe TRBD1 (5 bases). CDR3 length equals 15 residues. V was clipped by 9 bases and J by 6 bases, with 23 bases between them. CDR1 MNHEY and CDR2 SVGAGI come from the germline V gene. The CDR3 loop reads CASSGEGMGDHGYTF. For the CDR3, the DNA is TGTGCCAGTTCCGGGGAGGGTATGGGGGACCATGGCTACACCTTC.

This clonotype was counted at least ten times. V gene TRBV4-3 combines with J gene TRBJ2-7, with TRBD1 identical over 9 bases. Germline V CDR1 and CDR2: LGHNA, YSLEER. V shed 3 bases, J shed 4 bases, and the junction held 7 bases outside the gene matches. CDR3 length equals 15 residues. CDR3 amino acids: CASSQDAGQGYEQYF. CDR3 DNA: TGCGCCAGCAGCCAGGACGCGGGACAGGGATACGAGCAGTACTTC.

This clonotype was found a few times. The CDR3 DNA reads as TGTGCCAGCAGTCCCGGACTAGGACGACTCACAGATACGCAGTATTTT. It yields the protein CASSPGLGRLTDTQYF. This chain uses TRBV6-2 or TRBV6-3 with TRBJ2-3; TRBD2 aligns across 7 bases. Looked up from germline, CDR1 is MNHEY and CDR2 is SVGEGT. The CDR3 contains 16 residues. J gave up 2 bases and V 5 bases, and 10 bases lay outside the gene matches.

The table lists this clonotype with a count of one. V gene TRBV6-5 combines with J gene TRBJ1-1; tentative D call: TRBD1 (5 bases). CDR1 and CDR2 (germline): MNHEY, SVGAGI. The CDR3 runs 15 residues. V was pared by 0 bases and J by 7 bases, with 15 bases between. CDR3 sequence: CASSYSPVQGGEAFF. The CDR3 DNA follows: TGTGCCAGCAGTTACTCGCCTGTGCAGGGAGGTGAAGCTTTCTTT.

This sequence joins TRBV28 and TRBJ2-3; TRBD2 matches at 11 bases. J gave up 6 bases and V 6 bases, and 17 bases lay outside the gene matches. Germline CDR1 reads MDHEN; CDR2 reads SYDVKM. The CDR3 covers 18 residues. CDR3 nucleotides: TGTGCCAGCAGCTCTATCTTAATAGCGGGGGGGCATGCCGATACGCAGTATTTT. It translates to CASSSILIAGGHADTQYF.

The chain is built from TRBV29-1 and TRBJ2-7; D could derive from TRBD1 or TRBD2 (6 bases each). The CDR3 runs to 14 residues. Germline CDR1 SQVTM, CDR2 ANQGSEA. Deletions cut 0 bases from V and 3 bases from J, with 12 bases between. The CDR3 region is CSVEEQEGVYEQYF. CDR3 nucleotides: TGCAGCGTTGAAGAACAGGAGGGGGTCTACGAGCAGTACTTC.

This clonotype was counted ten times or more. Written as DNA, the CDR3 is TGCAGCGTTGGATTGGCTACAAATGAAAAACTGTTTTTT. Translation: CSVGLATNEKLFF. The chain recombines TRBV29-1 with TRBJ1-4; D is unclear. In germline, CDR1 is SQVTM, CDR2 ANQGSEA. Trimming removed 4 bases from V and 5 bases from J, with 11 bases in between. This CDR3 has 13 amino acids.

About this clonotype itself: The junction does not match germline at one end; this may be a read error. The chain is built from TRBV4-2 and TRBJ2-7; 9 bases align to TRBD1. This CDR3 comprises 16 residues. Germline lookup yields CDR1 LGHNA and CDR2 YNFKEQ. The CDR3 DNA is TGTGCCAGCAGCCAAGTACAGGGGGCTAACCAAGAGACCCAGTGCTTC. It specifies CASSQVQGANQETQCF.

Many counts were recorded for this clonotype. The chain has TRBV27 and TRBJ2-7, with D perhaps TRBD1 (5 bases). CDR1 is MNHEY and CDR2 is SMNVEV in the germline V gene (reference sequence). V was trimmed by 8 bases and J by 3 bases, leaving 11 bases between them. CDR3 length: 12 amino acids. CDR3 amino acids: CASHGQNYEQYF. The CDR3 DNA is TGTGCCAGCCACGGACAAAACTACGAGCAGTACTTC.